This T cell receptor beta chain was identified during a study of blood T cell repertoires in COVID-19. Study-wide context: The samples span acute and convalescent COVID-19 from the United States, Italy and Spain. PBMCs, B-cell-depleted T cells, or T cells were the source of the cDNA or gDNA that made up the material.

In the source study's methods: Quantification of nucleated cells was approximated via reference gene primer amplification. Using immunoSEQ multiplex PCR, the repertoire was profiled, and TCRdb retains in-frame clones only, with some absent. V and J calls and clone size come straight from that table; D and trimming were deduced from the DNA. This repertoire shows about 130,000 clones, approximately 80% found once; its top ten account for 9.5% to 15%. This CDR3 contains 15 residues. Trimming took 3 bases from V and 6 from J; bases not matched to a gene: 7. CDR1 and CDR2 from the germline V gene are LNHDA and SQIVND (reference sequence).

The chain has TRBV19 and TRBJ2-2; 7 bases agree with TRBD2. This sequence originates from an older woman with acute or convalescent COVID-19. The sequenced sample was peripheral blood. In DNA form, the CDR3 reads TGTGCCAGTAGTATGGTCAGGGAGGGCCCCGGGGAGCTGTTTTTT. Residues: CASSMVREGPGELFF. The complete variable domain, with remaining parts taken from reference TRBV19 and TRBJ2-2, reads DGGITQSPKYLFRKEGQNVTLSCEQNLNHDAMYWYRQDPGQGLRLIYYSQIVNDFQKGDIAEGYSVSREKKESFPLTVTSAQKNPTAFYLCASSMVREGPGELFFGEGSRLTVL.